This is a list of T cell receptor beta chains from one sample in a study of blood T cell repertoires in COVID-19. Generated by immunoSEQ multiplex PCR, the TCRdb table keeps only in-frame clones and is missing some. The data hold 130,000 to 150,000 clones, with 81% observed a single time. Sequencing used peripheral blood. These receptors were collected from a human donor in a cohort sampled during active COVID-19. Both conserved end residues are part of each CDR3. Fields, in order: V gene, CDR3 protein.

TRBV4-3	CASSSDRNTEAFF
TRBV2	CASKLSRSTEQYF
TRBV18	CASSPIAGFGSREQFF
TRBV3-1/TRBV3-2	CASSQDLSGYGYTF
TRBV5-4	CASSLDMSGNTEAFF
TRBV27	CASSGGAKQGEIYGYTF
TRBV25-1	CASSESGVGVLHF
TRBV5-6	CASSLLAGGPRYEQYF
TRBV6-2/TRBV6-3	CASSPPGQGSYEQYF
TRBV9	CASSVDVGVNTGELFF
TRBV27	CASSSAGAPPEQYF
TRBV28	CASSLPTWTGKIEKLFF
TRBV14	CASSQGLRTSGKTDTQYF
TRBV28	CASSPGTRQETQYF
TRBV19	CASSSGTSGSSGANVLTF
TRBV7-2	CASSFEREGLEQYF
TRBV28	CASSTTGGTTEAFF
TRBV7-9	CASSLDWTGGRNEQFF
TRBV5-4	CASSYIASSYNEQFF
TRBV6-5	CASTQRARVIYGYTF
TRBV7-2	CASSFSGDRSLSDTQYF
TRBV19	CASSIRWDSAYNEQFF
TRBV18	CASSSGGNQPQHF
TRBV6-5	CASSYRWDSKNTEAFF
TRBV7-9	CASSLKTGTSRLDTQYF
TRBV7-8	CASSEGQYYTEAFF
TRBV5-5	CASSPPLAGGTGELFF